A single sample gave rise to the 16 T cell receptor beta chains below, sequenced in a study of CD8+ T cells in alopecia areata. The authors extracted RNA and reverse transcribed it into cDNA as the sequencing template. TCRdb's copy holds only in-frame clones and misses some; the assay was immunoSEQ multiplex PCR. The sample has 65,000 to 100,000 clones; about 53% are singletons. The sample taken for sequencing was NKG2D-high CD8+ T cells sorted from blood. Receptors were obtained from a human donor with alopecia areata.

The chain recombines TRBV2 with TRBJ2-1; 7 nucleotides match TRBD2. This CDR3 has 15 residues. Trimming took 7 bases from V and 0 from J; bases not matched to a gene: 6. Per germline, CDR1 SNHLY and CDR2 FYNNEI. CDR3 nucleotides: TGTGCCAGCAAAGAAGGCGGGAGCTCCTACAATGAGCAGTTCTTC. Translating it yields CASKEGGSSYNEQFF.

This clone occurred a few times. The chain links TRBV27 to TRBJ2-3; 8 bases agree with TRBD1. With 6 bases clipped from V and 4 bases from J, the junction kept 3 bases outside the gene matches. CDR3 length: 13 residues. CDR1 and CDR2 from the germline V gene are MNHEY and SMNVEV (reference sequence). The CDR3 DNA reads TGTGCCAGCAGAGGGACAGGTTCAGATACGCAGTATTTT. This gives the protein CASRGTGSDTQYF.

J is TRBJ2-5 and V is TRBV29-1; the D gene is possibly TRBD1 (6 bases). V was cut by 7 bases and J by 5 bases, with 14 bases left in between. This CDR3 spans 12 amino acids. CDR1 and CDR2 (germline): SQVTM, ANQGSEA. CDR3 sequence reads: CSGVQGGETQYF. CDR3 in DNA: TGCAGCGGTGTACAGGGCGGGGAGACCCAGTACTTC.

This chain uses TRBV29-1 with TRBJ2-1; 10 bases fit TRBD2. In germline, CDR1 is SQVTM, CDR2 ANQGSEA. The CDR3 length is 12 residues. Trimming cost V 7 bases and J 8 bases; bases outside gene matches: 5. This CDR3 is CSGSGGPDEQFF. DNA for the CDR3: TGCAGCGGTAGCGGGGGGCCCGATGAGCAGTTCTTC.

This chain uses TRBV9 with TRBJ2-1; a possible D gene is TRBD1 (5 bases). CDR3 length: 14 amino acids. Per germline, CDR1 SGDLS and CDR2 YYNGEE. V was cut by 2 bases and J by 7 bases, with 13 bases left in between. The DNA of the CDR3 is TGTGCCAGCAGCGTCCAGGGTGGTCGGAATGAGCAGTTCTTC. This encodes CASSVQGGRNEQFF.

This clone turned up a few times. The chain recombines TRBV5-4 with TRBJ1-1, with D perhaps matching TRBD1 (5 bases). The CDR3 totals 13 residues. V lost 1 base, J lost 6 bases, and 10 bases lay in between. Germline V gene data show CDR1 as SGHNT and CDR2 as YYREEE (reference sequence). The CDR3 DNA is TGTGCCAGCAGCTTGCGCGGGACCGCTGAAGCTTTCTTT. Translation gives CASSLRGTAEAFF.

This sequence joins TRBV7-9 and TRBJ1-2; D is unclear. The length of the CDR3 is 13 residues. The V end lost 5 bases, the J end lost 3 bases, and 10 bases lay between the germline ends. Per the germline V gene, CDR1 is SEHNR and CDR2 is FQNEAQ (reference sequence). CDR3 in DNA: TGTGCCAGCAGCCGGACGGAATACTATGGCTACACCTTC. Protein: CASSRTEYYGYTF.

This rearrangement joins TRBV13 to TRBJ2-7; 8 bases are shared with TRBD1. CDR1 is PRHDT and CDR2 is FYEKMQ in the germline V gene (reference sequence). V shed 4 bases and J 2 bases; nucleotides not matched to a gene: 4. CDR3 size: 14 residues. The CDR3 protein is CASSSDRDAYEQYF. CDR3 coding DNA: TGTGCCAGCAGCTCGGACAGGGATGCCTACGAGCAGTACTTC.

CDR3 nucleotides: TGTGCCAGCAGTTTAGAGGTGGGGGACACCTACGAGCAGTACTTC. Translating it yields CASSLEVGDTYEQYF. This chain links TRBV27 with TRBJ2-7, with D possibly matching TRBD1 (6 bases). CDR1 and CDR2 (germline): MNHEY, SMNVEV (reference sequence). The CDR3 is 15 residues long. The V end lost 2 bases, the J end lost 2 bases, and 13 bases lay between the germline ends.

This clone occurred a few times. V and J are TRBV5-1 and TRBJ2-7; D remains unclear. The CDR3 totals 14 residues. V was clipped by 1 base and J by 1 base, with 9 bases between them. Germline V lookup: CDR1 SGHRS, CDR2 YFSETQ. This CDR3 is CASSLWAASYEQYF. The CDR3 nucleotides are TGCGCCAGCAGCTTGTGGGCAGCATCCTACGAGCAGTACTTC.

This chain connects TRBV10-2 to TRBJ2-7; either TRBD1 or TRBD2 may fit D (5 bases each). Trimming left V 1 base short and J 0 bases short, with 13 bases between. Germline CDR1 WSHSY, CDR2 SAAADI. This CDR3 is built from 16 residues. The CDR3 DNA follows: TGCGCCAGCAGTGAGTTTGGGACGGGGAGCTCCTACGAGCAGTACTTC. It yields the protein CASSEFGTGSSYEQYF.

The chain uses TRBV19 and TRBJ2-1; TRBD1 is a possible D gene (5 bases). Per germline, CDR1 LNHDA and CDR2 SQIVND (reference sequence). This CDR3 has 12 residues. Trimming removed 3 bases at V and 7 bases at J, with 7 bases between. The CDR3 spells CASSIGANEQFF. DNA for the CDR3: TGTGCCAGTAGTATTGGGGCTAATGAGCAGTTCTTC.

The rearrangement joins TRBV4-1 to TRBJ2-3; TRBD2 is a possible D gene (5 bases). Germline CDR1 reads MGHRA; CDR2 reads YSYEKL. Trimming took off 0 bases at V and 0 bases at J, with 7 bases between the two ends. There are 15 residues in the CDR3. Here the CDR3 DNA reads TGCGCCAGCAGCCAAGATCCGGGAAGCACAGATACGCAGTATTTT. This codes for CASSQDPGSTDTQYF.

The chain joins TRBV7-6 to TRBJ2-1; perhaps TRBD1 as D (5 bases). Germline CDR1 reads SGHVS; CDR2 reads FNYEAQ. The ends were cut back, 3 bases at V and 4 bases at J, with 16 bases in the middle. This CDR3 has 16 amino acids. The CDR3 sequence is CASSLTDSQNYNEQFF. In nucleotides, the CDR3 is TGTGCCAGCAGCTTGACAGACAGTCAGAATTACAATGAGCAGTTCTTC.

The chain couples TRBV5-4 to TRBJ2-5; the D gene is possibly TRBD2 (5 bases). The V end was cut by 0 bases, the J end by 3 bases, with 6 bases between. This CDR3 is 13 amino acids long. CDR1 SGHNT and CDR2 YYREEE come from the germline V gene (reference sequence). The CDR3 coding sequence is TGTGCCAGCAGCTTGGAACTAGAAGAGACCCAGTACTTC. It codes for CASSLELEETQYF.

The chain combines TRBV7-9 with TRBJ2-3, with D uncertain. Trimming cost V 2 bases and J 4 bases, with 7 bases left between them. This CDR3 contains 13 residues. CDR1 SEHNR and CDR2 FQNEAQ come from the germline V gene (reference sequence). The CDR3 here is CASSLSEADTQYF. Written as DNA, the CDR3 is TGTGCCAGCAGCTTATCCGAGGCAGATACGCAGTATTTT.